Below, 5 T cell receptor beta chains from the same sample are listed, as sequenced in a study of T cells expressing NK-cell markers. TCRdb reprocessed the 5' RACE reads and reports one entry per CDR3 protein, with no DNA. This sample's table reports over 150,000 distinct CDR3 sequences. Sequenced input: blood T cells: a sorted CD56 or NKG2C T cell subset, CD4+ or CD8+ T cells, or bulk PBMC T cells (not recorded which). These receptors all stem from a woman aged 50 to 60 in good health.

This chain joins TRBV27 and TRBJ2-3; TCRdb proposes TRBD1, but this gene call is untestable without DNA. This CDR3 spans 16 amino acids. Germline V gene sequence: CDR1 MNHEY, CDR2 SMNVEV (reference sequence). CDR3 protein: CASSPGQGALADTQYF.

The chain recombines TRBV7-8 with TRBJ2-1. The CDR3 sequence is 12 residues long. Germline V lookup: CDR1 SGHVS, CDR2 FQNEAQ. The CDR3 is CASSLYYDEQFF.

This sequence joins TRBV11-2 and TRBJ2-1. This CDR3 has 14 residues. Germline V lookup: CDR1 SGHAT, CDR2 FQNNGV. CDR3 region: CASSSLGSYNEQFF.

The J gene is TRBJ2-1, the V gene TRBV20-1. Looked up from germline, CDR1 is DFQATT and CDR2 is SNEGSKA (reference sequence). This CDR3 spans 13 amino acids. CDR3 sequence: CSARATTGNEQFF.

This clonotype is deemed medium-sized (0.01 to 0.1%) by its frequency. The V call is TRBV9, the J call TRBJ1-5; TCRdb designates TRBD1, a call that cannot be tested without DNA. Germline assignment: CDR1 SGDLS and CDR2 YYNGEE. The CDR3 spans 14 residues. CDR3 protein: CASSVSYRGQPQHF.